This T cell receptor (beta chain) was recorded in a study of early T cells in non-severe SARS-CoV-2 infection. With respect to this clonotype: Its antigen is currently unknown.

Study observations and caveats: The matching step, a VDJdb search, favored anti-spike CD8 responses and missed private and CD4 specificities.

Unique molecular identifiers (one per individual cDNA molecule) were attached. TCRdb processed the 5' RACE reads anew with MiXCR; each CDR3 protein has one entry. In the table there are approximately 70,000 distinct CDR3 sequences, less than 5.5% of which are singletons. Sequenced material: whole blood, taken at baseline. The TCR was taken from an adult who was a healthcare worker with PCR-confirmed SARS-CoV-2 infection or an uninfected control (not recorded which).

The chain's CDR3 is CASSQDQGSNLNEQFF. Here the CDR3 DNA reads TGCGCCAGCAGCCAAGATCAGGGTAGCAATTTGAATGAGCAGTTCTTC. The rearrangement uses TRBV4-1 and TRBJ2-1, with D possibly matching TRBD1 (5 bases). From germline, CDR1 is MGHRA and CDR2 YSYEKL. Trimming shortened V by 0 bases and J by 7 bases, and 16 bases separated the two germline ends. The CDR3 covers 16 residues.